The source of this T cell receptor (beta chain) is a study of shared T cell receptors in the human thymus. TCRdb's copy holds only in-frame clones and misses some; the assay was immunoSEQ multiplex PCR. The data contain fewer than 700,000 clones, approximately 87% of them seen just once; the ten biggest clones take up around 0.0099%. The V end was cut by 1 base, the J end by 4 bases, with 14 bases between. Germline lookup yields CDR1 SGHDT and CDR2 YYEEEE. The CDR3 is 16 amino acids. These data were also filed under a second study, of human thymus T cells.

The chain couples TRBV5-6 to TRBJ1-4, with D perhaps TRBD1 (6 bases). The specimen was thymocytes. The sequence was collected from a boy younger than two with a congenital heart defect. The CDR3 DNA reads TGTGCCAGCAGCTTGCCACAGGACAGACATAATGAAAAACTGTTTTTT. This gives the protein CASSLPQDRHNEKLFF.